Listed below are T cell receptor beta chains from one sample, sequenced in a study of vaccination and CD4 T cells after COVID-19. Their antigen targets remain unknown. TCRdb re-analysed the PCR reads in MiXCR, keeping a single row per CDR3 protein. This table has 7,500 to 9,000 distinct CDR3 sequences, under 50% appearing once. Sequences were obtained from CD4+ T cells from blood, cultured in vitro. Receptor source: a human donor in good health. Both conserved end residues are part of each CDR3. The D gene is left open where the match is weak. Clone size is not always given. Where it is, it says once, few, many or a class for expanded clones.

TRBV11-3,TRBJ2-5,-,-,TGTGCCAGCAGCTTCGGGCGGGGAGAGACCCAGTACTTC,CASSFGRGETQYF
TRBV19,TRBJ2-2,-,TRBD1,TGTGCCAGTAGTGAACAGGGGGTTAACACCGGGGAGCTGTTTTTT,CASSEQGVNTGELFF
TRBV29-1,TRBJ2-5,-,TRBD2,TGCAGCGTTGATCGAGGCCTGGGAGGGGAGACCCAGTACTTC,CSVDRGLGGETQYF
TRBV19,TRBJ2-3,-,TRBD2,TGTGCCAGTAGTATCTTGGCGGGGGGCTCCACAGATACGCAGTATTTT,CASSILAGGSTDTQYF
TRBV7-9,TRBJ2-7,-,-,TGTGCCAGCAGCGGGAACTTACGTTCCTACGAGCAGTACTTC,CASSGNLRSYEQYF
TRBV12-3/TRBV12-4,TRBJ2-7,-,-,TGTGCCAGCAGTTTCGGCAGGGGCCACGAGCAGTACTTC,CASSFGRGHEQYF
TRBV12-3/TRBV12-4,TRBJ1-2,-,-,TGTGCCAGCAGTTTGTCAGGCTCGGGCTACACCTTC,CASSLSGSGYTF
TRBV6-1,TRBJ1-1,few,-,TGTGCCAGCAGGGGATCAGGGGTTTTCAACACTGAAGCTTTCTTT,CASRGSGVFNTEAFF
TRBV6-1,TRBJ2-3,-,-,TGTGCCAGCAGAGGAGGGGGGGATACGCAGTATTTT,CASRGGGDTQYF
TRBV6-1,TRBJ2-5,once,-,TGTGCCAGCAGTAATAGGGACTCTCCCTCGGAGACCCAGTACTTC,CASSNRDSPSETQYF
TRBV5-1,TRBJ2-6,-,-,TGCGCCAGCAGCAAACAGGGAAAGGGGTCTGGGGCCAACGTCCTGACTTTC,CASSKQGKGSGANVLTF
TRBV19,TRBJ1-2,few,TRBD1,TGTGCCAGTAGTTCACGCGGACAGGACTATGGCTACACCTTC,CASSSRGQDYGYTF
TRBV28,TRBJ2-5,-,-,TGTGCCAGCCAACCGAGCGGGCGCAAACAAGAGACCCAGTACTTC,CASQPSGRKQETQYF
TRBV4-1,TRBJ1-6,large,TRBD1,TGCGCCAGCAGCCAAGAAGGGGGCCTTAATTCACCCCTCCACTTT,CASSQEGGLNSPLHF
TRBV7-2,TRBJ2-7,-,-,TGTGCCAGCAGCTTAATGAGGGGGGGCTCCTACGAGCAGTACTTC,CASSLMRGGSYEQYF
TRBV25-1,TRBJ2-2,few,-,TGTGCCAGCTCTCGGGACTCCTACACCGGGGAGCTGTTTTTT,CASSRDSYTGELFF
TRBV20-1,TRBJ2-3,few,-,TGCAGTGCAAGATTTCCAGATACGCAGTATTTT,CSARFPDTQYF
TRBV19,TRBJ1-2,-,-,TGTGCCAGTAGTATCATCGGGGGGACCAACTATGGCTACACCTTC,CASSIIGGTNYGYTF
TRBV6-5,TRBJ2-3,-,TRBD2,TGTGCCAGCAGTTACCGCCGAACTAGCGGGAGTCAGACAGATACGCAGTATTTT,CASSYRRTSGSQTDTQYF
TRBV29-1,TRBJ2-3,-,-,TGCAGCGTTGAGGCCCCAGGGATATCAGATACGCAGTATTTT,CSVEAPGISDTQYF
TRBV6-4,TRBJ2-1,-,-,TGTGCCTCACGAGGAAGCTACTTCGATGAGCAGTTCTTC,CASRGSYFDEQFF
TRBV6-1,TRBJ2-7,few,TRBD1,TGTGCCAGCAGAGAGACAGGGGTGGGCGAGCAGTACTTC,CASRETGVGEQYF
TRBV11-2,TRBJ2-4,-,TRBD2,TGTGCCAGCAGCTCACTGACTAGCGGGGGGACGGCCAAAAACATTCAGTACTTC,CASSSLTSGGTAKNIQYF
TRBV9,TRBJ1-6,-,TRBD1,TGTGCCAGCAGCCAAGGGGGCCGGATTTCACCCCTCCACTTT,CASSQGGRISPLHF
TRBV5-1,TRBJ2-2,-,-,TGCGCCAGTTCCAGGGATCTTGGCACCGGGGAGCTGTTTTTT,CASSRDLGTGELFF
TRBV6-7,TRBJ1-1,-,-,TGTGCCAGCAGTTACGTCAATCTTCAGGCGGTGAGAGGCACTGAAGCTTTCTTT,CASSYVNLQAVRGTEAFF
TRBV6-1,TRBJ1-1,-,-,TGTGCCAGCAGTGTGGTCGGAAGAGGGGAAGCTTTCTTT,CASSVVGRGEAFF
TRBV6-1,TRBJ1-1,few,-,TGTGCCAGCAGTAGTAGAGGGGACGCTTGGGCCACTGAAGCTTTCTTT,CASSSRGDAWATEAFF
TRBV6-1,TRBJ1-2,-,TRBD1,TGTGCCAGCAGTCCAGACAGGGCAAACCCGGCTATCTATGGCTACACCTTC,CASSPDRANPAIYGYTF
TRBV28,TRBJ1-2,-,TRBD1,TGTGCCAGCAGTCCCACAAACGGCAGGGGGCGCGGAGGCTATGGCTACACCTTC,CASSPTNGRGRGGYGYTF
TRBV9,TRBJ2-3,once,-,TGTGCCAGCAGCGTATTCGGGTCTAACACAGATACGCAGTATTTT,CASSVFGSNTDTQYF
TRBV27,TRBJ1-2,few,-,TGTGCCAGCAGTCAAGCAACTCCTATGGACGGCTACACCTTC,CASSQATPMDGYTF
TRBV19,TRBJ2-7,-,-,TGTGCCAGCTTAGCGAGAGGGGGCGAGCAGTACTTC,CASLARGGEQYF
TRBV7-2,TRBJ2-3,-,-,TGTGCCAGCAGCTTACGGGGGGCCTTGGATACGCAGTATTTT,CASSLRGALDTQYF
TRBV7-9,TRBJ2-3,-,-,TGTGCCAGCAGCACGACAAATGAAGCCGCATGGGATACGCAGTATTTT,CASSTTNEAAWDTQYF
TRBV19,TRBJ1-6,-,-,TGTGCCAGTAGTAGGGGTGGGGTACTTAATTCACCCCTCCACTTT,CASSRGGVLNSPLHF
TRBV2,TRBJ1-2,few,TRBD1,TGTGCCAGCAGTGAAGTTTCCACACAGGGGTACTATGGCTACACCTTC,CASSEVSTQGYYGYTF
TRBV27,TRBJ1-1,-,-,TGTGCCAGCGGGAGAATCGTTGGAGGGGGTACTGAAGCTTTCTTT,CASGRIVGGGTEAFF
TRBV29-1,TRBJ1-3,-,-,TGCAGCGTCGGTTCTGGAAACACCATATATTTT,CSVGSGNTIYF
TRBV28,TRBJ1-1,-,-,TGTGCCAGCAGCCCTACAGGGAACACTGAAGCTTTCTTT,CASSPTGNTEAFF
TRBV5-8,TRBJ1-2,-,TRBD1,TGTGCCAGCAGCTTGGGGCCAGGGGGGGTCTCTGGCTACACCTTC,CASSLGPGGVSGYTF
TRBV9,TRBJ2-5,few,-,TGTGCCAGCAGCGTAGGCCGGGAGACCCAGTACTTC,CASSVGRETQYF
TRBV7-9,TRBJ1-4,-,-,TGTGCCAGCAGCTTAAACGGAGCGAATGAAAAACTGTTTTTT,CASSLNGANEKLFF
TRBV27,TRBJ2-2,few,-,TGTGCCAGCAGTTTTTATACCGGGGAGCTGTTTTTT,CASSFYTGELFF
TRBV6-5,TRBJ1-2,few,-,TGTGCCAGCAGTTACGACGGGAGCTATGGCTACACCTTC,CASSYDGSYGYTF
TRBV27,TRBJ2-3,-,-,TGTGCCAGCAGATATAGCACAGATACGCAGTATTTT,CASRYSTDTQYF